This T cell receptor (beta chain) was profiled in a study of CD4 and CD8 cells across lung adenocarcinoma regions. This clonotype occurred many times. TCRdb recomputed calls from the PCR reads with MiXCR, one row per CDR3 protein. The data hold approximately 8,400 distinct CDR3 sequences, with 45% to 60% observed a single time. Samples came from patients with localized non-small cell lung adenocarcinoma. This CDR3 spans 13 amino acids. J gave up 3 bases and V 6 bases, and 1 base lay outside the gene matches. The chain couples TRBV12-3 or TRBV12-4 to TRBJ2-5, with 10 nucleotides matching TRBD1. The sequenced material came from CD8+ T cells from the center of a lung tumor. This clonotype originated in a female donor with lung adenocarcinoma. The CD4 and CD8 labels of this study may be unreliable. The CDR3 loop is CASRGTGEETQYF. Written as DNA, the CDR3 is TGTGCCAGCAGGGGGACAGGGGAAGAGACCCAGTACTTC.